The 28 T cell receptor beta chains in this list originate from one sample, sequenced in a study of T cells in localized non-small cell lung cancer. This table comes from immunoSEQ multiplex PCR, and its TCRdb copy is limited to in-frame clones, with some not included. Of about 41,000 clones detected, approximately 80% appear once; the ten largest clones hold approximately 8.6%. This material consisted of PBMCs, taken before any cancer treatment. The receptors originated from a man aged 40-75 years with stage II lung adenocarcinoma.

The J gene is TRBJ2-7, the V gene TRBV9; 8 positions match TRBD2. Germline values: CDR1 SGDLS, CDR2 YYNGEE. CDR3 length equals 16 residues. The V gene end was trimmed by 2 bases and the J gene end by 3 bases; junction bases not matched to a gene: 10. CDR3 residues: CASSVHQSGRIYEQYF. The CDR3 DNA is TGTGCCAGCAGCGTCCATCAAAGCGGGAGAATCTACGAGCAGTACTTC.

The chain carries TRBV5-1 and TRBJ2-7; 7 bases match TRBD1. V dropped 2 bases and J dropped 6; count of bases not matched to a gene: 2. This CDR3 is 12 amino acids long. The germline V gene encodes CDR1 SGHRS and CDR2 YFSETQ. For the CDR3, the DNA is TGCGCCAGCAGCTTCACAGGGGCCGAGCAGTACTTC. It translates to CASSFTGAEQYF.

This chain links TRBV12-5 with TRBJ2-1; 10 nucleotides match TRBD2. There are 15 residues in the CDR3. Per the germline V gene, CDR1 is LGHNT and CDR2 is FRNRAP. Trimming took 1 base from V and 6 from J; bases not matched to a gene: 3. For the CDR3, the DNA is TGTGCTAGTGGTTTGGGTCTAGCGGGAGCCAATGAGCAGTTCTTC. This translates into CASGLGLAGANEQFF.

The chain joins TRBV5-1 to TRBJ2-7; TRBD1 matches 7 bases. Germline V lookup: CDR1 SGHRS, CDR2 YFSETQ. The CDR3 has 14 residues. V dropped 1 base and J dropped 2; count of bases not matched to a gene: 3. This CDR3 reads CASSLRGLTYEQYF. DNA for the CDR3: TGCGCCAGCAGCTTGAGGGGGCTAACCTACGAGCAGTACTTC.

The CDR3 DNA reads TGTGCCACCAGCAGAGATAAGGCAGAAGAAAAACTGTTTTTT. As protein: CATSRDKAEEKLFF. The chain uses TRBV15 and TRBJ1-4; D gene uncertain. Trimming took 0 bases from V and 8 from J, leaving 10 bases between them. The CDR3 is 14 amino acids. Germline V gives CDR1 LNHNV, CDR2 YYDKDF (reference sequence). Together with reference TRBV15 and TRBJ1-4, the CDR3 gives the full variable domain: DAMVIQNPRYQVTQFGKPVTLSCSQTLNHNVMYWYQQKSSQAPKLLFHYYDKDFNNEADTPDNFQSRRPNTSFCFLDIRSPGLGDTAMYLCATSRDKAEEKLFFGSGTQLSVL.

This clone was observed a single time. This CDR3 is CASSTPQTEVYGYTF. CDR3 bases: TGTGCCAGCAGCACGCCGCAGACGGAAGTTTATGGCTACACCTTC. The chain carries TRBV5-6 and TRBJ1-2; D gene uncertain. The CDR3 runs to 15 residues. Germline assignment: CDR1 SGHDT and CDR2 YYEEEE. The V end was cut by 4 bases, the J end by 5 bases, with 18 bases between. Based on the CDR3 plus reference TRBV5-6 and TRBJ1-2, the full variable domain is DAGVTQSPTHLIKTRGQQVTLRCSPKSGHDTVSWYQQALGQGPQFIFQYYEEEERQRGNFPDRFSGHQFPNYSSELNVNALLLGDSALYLCASSTPQTEVYGYTFGSGTRLTVV.

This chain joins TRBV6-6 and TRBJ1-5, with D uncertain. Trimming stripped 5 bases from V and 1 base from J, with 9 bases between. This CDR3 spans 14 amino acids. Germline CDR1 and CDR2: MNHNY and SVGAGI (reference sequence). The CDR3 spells CASSPGGSNQPQHF. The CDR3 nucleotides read TGTGCCAGCAGTCCGGGAGGAAGCAATCAGCCCCAGCATTTT.

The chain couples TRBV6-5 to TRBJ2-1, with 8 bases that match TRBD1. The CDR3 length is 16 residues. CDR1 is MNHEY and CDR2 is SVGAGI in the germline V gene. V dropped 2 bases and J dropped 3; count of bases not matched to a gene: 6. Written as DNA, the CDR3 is TGTGCCAGCAGTTACAGCGACGGGACAGGCTACAATGAGCAGTTCTTC. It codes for CASSYSDGTGYNEQFF.

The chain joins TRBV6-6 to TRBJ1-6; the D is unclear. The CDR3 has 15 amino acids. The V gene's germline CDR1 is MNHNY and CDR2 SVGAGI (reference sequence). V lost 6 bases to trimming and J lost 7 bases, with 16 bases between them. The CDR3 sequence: CASSPSLPGNSPLHF. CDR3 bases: TGTGCCAGCAGCCCTAGCCTCCCCGGAAATTCACCCCTCCACTTT.

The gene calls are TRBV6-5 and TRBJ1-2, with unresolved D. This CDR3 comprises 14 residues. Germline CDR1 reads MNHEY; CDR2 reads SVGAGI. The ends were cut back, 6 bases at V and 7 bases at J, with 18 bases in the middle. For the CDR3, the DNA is TGTGCCAGCAGCTACGACGCCTTAGATGGTGGCTACACCTTC. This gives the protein CASSYDALDGGYTF.

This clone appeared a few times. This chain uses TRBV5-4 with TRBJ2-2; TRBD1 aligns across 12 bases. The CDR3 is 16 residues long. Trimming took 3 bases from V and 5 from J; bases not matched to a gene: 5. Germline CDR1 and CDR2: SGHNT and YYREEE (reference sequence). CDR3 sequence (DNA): TGTGCCAGCAGCTCCCGGGACAGGGGGCGGACCGGGGAGCTGTTTTTT. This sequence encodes CASSSRDRGRTGELFF.

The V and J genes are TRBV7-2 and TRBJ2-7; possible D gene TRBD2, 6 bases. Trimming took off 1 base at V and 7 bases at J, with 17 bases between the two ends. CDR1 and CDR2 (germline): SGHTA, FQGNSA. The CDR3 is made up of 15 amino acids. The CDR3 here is CASSLDRDSSSEQYF. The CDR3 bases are TGTGCCAGCAGCTTAGACCGGGACTCCTCTTCGGAGCAGTACTTC.

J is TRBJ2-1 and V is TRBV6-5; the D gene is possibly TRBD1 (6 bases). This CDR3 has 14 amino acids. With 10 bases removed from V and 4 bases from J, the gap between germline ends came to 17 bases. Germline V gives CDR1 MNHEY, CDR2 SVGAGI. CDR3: CATRTGMGYNEQFF. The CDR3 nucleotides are TGTGCCACCCGAACAGGGATGGGATACAATGAGCAGTTCTTC.

This CDR3 is CAWRGQGGTGELFF. CDR3 sequence (DNA): TGTGCCTGGAGGGGCCAGGGAGGAACCGGGGAGCTGTTTTTT. The chain joins TRBV30 to TRBJ2-2; weak D call: TRBD2 (6 bases). Looked up from germline, CDR1 is GTSNPN and CDR2 is SVGIG (reference sequence). The CDR3 runs 14 residues. Trimming shortened V by 3 bases and J by 5 bases, and 13 bases separated the two germline ends. The whole variable domain, remainder taken from reference TRBV30 and TRBJ2-2, is SQTIHQWPATLVQPVGSPLSLECTVEGTSNPNLYWYRQAAGRGLQLLFYSVGIGQISSEVPQNLSASRPQDRQFILSSKKLLLSDSGFYLCAWRGQGGTGELFFGEGSRLTVL.

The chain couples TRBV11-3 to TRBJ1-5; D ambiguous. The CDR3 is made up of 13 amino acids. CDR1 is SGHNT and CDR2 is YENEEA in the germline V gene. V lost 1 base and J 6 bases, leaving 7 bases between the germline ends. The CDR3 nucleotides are TGTGCCAGCAGCTTAGTAGGCTCTCAGCCCCAGCATTTT. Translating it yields CASSLVGSQPQHF.

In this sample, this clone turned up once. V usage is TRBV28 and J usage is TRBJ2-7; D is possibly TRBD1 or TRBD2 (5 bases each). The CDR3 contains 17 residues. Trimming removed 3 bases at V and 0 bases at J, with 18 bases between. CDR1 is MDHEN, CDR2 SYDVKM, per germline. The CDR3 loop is CASSFSTRTSSSYEQYF. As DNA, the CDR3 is TGTGCCAGCAGTTTTAGTACTAGGACATCCAGCTCCTACGAGCAGTACTTC.

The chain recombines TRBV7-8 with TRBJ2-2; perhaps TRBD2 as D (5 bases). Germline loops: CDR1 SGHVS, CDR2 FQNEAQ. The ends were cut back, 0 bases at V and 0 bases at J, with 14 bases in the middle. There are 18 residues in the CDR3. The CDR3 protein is CASSLAPGSVSNTGELFF. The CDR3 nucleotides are TGTGCCAGCAGCTTAGCGCCGGGGTCCGTCTCGAACACCGGGGAGCTGTTTTTT.

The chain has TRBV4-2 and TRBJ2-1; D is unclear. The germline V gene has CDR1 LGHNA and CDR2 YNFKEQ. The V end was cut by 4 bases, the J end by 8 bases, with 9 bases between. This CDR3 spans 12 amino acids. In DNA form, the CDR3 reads TGTGCCAGCAGCCGCGAGTTCGATGAGCAGTTCTTC. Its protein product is CASSREFDEQFF.

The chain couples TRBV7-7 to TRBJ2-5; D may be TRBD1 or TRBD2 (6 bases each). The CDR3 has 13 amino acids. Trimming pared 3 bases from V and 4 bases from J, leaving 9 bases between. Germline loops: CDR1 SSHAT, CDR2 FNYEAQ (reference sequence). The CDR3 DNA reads TGTGCCAGCAGCTTCGGAGGGGGAGAGACCCAGTACTTC. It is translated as CASSFGGGETQYF.

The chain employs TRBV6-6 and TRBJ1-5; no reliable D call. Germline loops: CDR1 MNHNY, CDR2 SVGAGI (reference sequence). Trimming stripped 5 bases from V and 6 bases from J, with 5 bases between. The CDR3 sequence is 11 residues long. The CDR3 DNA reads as TGTGCCAGCAGTGTAGCTCAGCCCCAGCATTTT. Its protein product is CASSVAQPQHF.

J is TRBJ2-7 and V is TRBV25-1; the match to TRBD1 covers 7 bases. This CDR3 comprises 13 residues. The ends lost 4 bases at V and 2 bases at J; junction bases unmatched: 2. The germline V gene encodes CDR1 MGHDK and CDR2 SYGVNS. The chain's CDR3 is CASSATGAYEQYF. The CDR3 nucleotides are TGTGCCAGCAGTGCAACAGGGGCCTACGAGCAGTACTTC.

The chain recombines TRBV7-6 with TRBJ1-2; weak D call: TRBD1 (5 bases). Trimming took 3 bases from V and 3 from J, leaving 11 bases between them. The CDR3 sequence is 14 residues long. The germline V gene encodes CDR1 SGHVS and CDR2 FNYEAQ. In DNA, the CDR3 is TGTGCCAGCAGCTTCACCGGGACGGACTATGGCTACACCTTC. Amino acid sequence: CASSFTGTDYGYTF.

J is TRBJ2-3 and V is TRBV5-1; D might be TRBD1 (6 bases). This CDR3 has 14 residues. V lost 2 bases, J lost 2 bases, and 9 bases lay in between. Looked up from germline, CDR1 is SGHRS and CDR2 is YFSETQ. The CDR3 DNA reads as TGCGCCAGCAGCTTTCGGGACAACACAGATACGCAGTATTTT. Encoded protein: CASSFRDNTDTQYF. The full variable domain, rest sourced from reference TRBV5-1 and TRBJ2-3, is KAGVTQTPRYLIKTRGQQVTLSCSPISGHRSVSWYQQTPGQGLQFLFEYFSETQRNKGNFPGRFSGRQFSNSRSEMNVSTLELGDSALYLCASSFRDNTDTQYFGPGTRLTVL.

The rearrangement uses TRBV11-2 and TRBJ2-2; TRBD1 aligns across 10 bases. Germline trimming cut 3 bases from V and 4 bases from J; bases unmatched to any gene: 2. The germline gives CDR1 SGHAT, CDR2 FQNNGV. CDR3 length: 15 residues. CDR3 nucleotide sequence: TGTGCCAGCAGCTTGGGGACAGGGGTCACCGGGGAGCTGTTTTTT. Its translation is CASSLGTGVTGELFF.

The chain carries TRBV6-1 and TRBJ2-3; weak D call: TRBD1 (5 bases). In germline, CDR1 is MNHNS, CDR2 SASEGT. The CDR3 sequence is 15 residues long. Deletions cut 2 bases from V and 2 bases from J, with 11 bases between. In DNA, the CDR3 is TGTGCCAGCAGTGAACAGGGTCTACTCACAGATACGCAGTATTTT. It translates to CASSEQGLLTDTQYF.

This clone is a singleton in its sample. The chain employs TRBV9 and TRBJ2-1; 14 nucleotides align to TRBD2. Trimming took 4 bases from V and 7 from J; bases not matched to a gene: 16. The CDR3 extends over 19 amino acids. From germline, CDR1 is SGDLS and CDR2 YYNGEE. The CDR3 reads CASSLTSGRARSTRNEQFF. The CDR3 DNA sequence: TGTGCCAGCAGCTTGACTAGCGGGAGGGCCAGATCTACTCGAAATGAGCAGTTCTTC.

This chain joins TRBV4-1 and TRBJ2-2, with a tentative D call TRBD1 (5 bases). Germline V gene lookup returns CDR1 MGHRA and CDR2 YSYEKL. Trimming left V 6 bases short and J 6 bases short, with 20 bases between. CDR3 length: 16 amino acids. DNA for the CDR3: TGCGCCAGCAGACAATCACAGGTTAGAGGTCCCGGGGAGCTGTTTTTT. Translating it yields CASRQSQVRGPGELFF.

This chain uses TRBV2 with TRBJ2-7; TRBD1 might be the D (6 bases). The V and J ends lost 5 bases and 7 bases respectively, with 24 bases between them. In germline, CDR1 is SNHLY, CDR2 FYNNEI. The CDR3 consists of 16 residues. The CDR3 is CASSYPAGRGRGEQYF. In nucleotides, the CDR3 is TGTGCCAGCAGTTACCCCGCAGGCAGGGGCCGTGGTGAGCAGTACTTC.